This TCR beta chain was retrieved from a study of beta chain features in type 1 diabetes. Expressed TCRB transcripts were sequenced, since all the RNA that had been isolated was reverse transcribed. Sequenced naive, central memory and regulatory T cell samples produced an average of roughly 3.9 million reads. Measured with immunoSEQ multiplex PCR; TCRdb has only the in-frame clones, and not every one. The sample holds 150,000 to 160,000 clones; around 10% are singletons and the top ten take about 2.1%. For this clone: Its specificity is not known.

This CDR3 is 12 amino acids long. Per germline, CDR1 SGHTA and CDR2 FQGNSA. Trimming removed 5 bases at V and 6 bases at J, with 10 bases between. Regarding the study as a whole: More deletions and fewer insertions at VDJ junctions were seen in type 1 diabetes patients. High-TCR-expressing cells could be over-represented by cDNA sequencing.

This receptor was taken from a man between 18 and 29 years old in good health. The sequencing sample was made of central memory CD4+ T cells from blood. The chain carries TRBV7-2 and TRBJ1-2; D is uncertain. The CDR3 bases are TGTGCCAGCAGCACGCCACCAAATGGCTACACCTTC. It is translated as CASSTPPNGYTF.